A selection of T cell receptor beta chains follows, all from one sample in a study of blood T cell repertoires in COVID-19. Using immunoSEQ multiplex PCR, the repertoire was profiled, and TCRdb retains in-frame clones only, with some absent. The sample yields just under 350,000 clones, around 80% seen once. The sample taken for sequencing was peripheral blood. The source is a man under 40 with active or convalescent COVID-19. Each CDR3 is given without its conserved first and last residue. Part of the rows lack a size; the others show once, few, many or a class for expanded clones.

J gene,clone size,V gene,CDR3 protein
TRBJ1-1,NA,TRBV7-2,ASSFNRGNTEAF
TRBJ1-6,NA,TRBV6-5,ASRKGSHSPLH
TRBJ2-5,NA,TRBV6-2/TRBV6-3,ASSYSRVETQY
TRBJ1-2,NA,TRBV2,ASSGTDFGFGYT
TRBJ2-1,few,TRBV18,ASSPPPSLAGHYNEQF
TRBJ2-3,NA,TRBV4-3,ASSLTRLAGGDTQY
TRBJ1-1,once,TRBV2,ASSYGQGSGADTEAF
TRBJ2-5,NA,TRBV5-1,ASSWGLSGETQY
TRBJ2-2,NA,TRBV7-8,ASSLAGLGELF
TRBJ1-2,NA,TRBV5-1,ASSPSQGTYGYT
TRBJ1-1,NA,TRBV6-5,ASTEDGQGNAEAF
TRBJ2-7,NA,TRBV7-2,ASSLGLSSYEQY
TRBJ1-4,NA,TRBV3-1/TRBV3-2,ASSQTTTGEKLF
TRBJ1-2,NA,TRBV7-9,ASSLGQGATGYT
TRBJ2-1,NA,TRBV28,ASSPAGRTGGHNEQF
TRBJ2-7,NA,TRBV5-4,ASSSDAGTGTYEQY
TRBJ1-1,NA,TRBV9,ASSTRVESTEAF
TRBJ2-2,NA,TRBV7-8,AMGRRTGELF
TRBJ2-1,NA,TRBV28,ASSSGAGERQF
TRBJ1-2,NA,TRBV6-1,ASSEVAPGRGGYT
TRBJ1-5,NA,TRBV28,ASRPHRRGLNQPQH
TRBJ1-1,few,TRBV11-3,ASSLNGNTEAF
TRBJ1-1,NA,TRBV6-2/TRBV6-3,ASSYPLTGGTEAF
TRBJ1-1,NA,TRBV21-1,ASSKEEWRPEAF
TRBJ1-5,once,TRBV28,AIGPGQRYRRNQPQH
TRBJ1-2,once,TRBV10-3,AISDLAGDYGYT
TRBJ2-7,NA,TRBV18,ASTDAGQGGPYEQY
TRBJ2-1,NA,TRBV19,ASSIEQGVYNEQF
TRBJ2-1,few,TRBV7-9,ASSPPGLAGAEQF
TRBJ1-6,NA,TRBV11-2,ASSFPGSPLH
TRBJ2-7,NA,TRBV4-2,ASSQAGGEVYEQY
TRBJ1-3,NA,TRBV7-2,ASSQTWGPGNTIY
TRBJ2-7,few,TRBV5-1,ASSLAGGHSPYEQY
TRBJ2-7,few,TRBV14,ASSQRGVEQY
TRBJ2-2,NA,TRBV4-3,ASSPGGQGRTGELF
TRBJ2-2,once,TRBV5-1,ASSLGDTGELF
TRBJ1-1,NA,TRBV2,ASSEQANTEAF
TRBJ1-6,NA,TRBV7-8,ASSDLRSPLH
TRBJ1-1,NA,TRBV12-3/TRBV12-4,ASTERGNTEAF
TRBJ2-3,NA,TRBV11-3,ASSLRGPDTQY
TRBJ2-6,NA,TRBV19,ASSIGYRGSSGANVLT
TRBJ1-4,NA,TRBV28,ASRLGQVTNEKLF
TRBJ1-2,NA,TRBV3-1/TRBV3-2,ASSQFRAGPNYGYT
TRBJ1-1,few,TRBV4-1,ASSHRSDRASTEAF
TRBJ2-7,NA,TRBV5-5,ASSSVAGISYEQY
TRBJ1-2,few,TRBV19,ASREVSAYGYT
TRBJ2-3,NA,TRBV6-2/TRBV6-3,ASSTPTDTQY